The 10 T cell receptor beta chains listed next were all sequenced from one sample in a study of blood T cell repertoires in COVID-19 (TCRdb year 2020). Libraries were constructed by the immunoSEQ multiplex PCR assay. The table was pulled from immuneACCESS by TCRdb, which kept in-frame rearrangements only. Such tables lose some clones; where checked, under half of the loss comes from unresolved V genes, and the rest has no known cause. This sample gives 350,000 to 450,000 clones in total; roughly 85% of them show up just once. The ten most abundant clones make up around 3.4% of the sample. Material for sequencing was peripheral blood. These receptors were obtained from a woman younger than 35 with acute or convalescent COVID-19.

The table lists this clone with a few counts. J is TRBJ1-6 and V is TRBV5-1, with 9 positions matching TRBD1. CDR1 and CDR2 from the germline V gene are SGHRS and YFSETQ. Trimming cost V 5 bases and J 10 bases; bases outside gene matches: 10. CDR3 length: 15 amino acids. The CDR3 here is CASRPGQGQPSPLHF. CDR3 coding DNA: TGCGCCAGCAGGCCCGGACAGGGGCAGCCATCACCCCTCCACTTT.

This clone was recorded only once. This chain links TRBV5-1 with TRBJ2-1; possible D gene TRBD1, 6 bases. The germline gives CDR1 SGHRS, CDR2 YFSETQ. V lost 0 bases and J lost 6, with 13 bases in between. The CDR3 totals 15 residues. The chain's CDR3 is CASSLEFQGSNEQFF. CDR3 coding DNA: TGCGCCAGCAGCTTGGAGTTTCAGGGGTCCAATGAGCAGTTCTTC.

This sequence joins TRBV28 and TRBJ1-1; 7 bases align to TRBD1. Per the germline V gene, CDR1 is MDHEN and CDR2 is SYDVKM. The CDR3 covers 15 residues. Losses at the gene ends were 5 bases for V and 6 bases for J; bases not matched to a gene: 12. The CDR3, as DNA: TGTGCCAGCAGTCGAAGAGACAGGGTATTCGCTGAAGCTTTCTTT. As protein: CASSRRDRVFAEAFF.

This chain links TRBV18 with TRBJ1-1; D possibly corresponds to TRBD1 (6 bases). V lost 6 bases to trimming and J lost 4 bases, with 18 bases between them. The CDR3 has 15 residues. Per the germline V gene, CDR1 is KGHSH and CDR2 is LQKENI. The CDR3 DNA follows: TGTGCCAGCTCCCTACAGGGTGGGGAATCCACTGAAGCTTTCTTT. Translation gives CASSLQGGESTEAFF.

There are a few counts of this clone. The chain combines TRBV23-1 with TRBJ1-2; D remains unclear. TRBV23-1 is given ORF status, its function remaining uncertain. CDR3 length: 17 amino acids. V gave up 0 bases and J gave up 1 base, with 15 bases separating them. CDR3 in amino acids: CASSQSFRFGGNYGYTF. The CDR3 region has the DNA TGCGCCAGCAGTCAATCGTTCCGGTTTGGTGGTAACTATGGCTACACCTTC.

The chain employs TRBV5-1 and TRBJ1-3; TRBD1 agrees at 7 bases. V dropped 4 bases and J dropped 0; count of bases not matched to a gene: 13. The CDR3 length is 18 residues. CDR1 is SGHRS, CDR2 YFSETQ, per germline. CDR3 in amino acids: CASSQGTDDISSGNTIYF. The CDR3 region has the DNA TGCGCCAGCAGCCAGGGGACAGATGATATAAGCTCTGGAAACACCATATATTTT.

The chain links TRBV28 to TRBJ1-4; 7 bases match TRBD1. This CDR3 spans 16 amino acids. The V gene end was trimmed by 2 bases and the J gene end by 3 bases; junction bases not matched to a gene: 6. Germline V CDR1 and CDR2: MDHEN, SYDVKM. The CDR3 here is CASSLPPGQPNEKLFF. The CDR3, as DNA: TGTGCCAGCAGTTTACCTCCGGGACAGCCTAATGAAAAACTGTTTTTT.

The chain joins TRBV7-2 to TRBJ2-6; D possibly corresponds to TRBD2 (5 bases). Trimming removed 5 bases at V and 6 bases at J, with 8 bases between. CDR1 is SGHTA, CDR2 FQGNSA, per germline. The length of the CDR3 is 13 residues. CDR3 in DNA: TGTGCCAGCAGCCGAGGGTCGGCCAACGTCCTGACTTTC. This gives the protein CASSRGSANVLTF.

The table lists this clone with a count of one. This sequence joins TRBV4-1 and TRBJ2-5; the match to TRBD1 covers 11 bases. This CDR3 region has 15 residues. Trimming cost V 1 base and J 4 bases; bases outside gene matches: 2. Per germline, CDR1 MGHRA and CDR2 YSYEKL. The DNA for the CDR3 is TGCGCCAGCAGCCAAGGGACAGGGGGCACAGAGACCCAGTACTTC. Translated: CASSQGTGGTETQYF.

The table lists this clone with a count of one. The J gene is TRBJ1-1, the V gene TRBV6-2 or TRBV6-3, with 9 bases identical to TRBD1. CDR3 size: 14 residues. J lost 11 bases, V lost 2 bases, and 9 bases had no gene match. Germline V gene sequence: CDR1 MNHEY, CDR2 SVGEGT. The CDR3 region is CASSYPWTGEGAFF. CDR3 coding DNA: TGTGCCAGCAGTTACCCATGGACAGGGGAGGGGGCTTTCTTT.